The sequence of this TCR beta chain was determined in a study of cytomegalovirus exposure and HLA in healthy donors. Researchers ran the PCR with 60 Vbeta and 13 Jbeta primers. Only in-frame clones appear in the TCRdb table, and some are missing; sequencing was by immunoSEQ multiplex PCR. The sample holds approximately 120,000 clones, about 78% seen once. Overall study findings and caveats: Cytomegalovirus association was assigned to about 150 TCR beta chains. In a later analysis, a genetic analysis reported fewer productive-TCR N-insertions in an Asian-associated ancestry cluster than the cohort average. Clonal expansion, a later analysis showed, was greater in HLA-associated TCR beta chains than in equally common others. The productive fraction for most TCR beta V segments was about 87% or about 30% in an earlier analysis.

The trim removed 5 bases at V and 3 bases at J, leaving 6 bases unmatched. This CDR3 is 15 amino acids long. Germline CDR1 and CDR2: SGDLS and YYNGEE. As regards this clone: Its cognate antigen is unknown.

The sequenced sample was PBMCs. J is TRBJ1-4 and V is TRBV9, with 8 positions matching TRBD1. The receptor comes from a female donor in good health and CMV-seronegative. CDR3 sequence: CASSATGVSNEKLFF. CDR3 nucleotide sequence: TGTGCCAGCAGTGCGACAGGGGTATCTAATGAAAAACTGTTTTTT.